Listed below are T cell receptor beta chains from one sample, sequenced in a study of a mutant IDH1 vaccine in newly diagnosed glioma. Here immunoSEQ multiplex PCR was the method, and the copy in TCRdb shows in-frame clones only, minus some. The data show over 80,000 clones, with 85% to 90% seen just once and roughly 0.6% held by the top ten. The source was PBMCs, collected from a glioma patient treated with radiotherapy, temozolomide or both. These receptor sequences come from a woman aged 45 to 65 with glioma. The CDR3 runs from the conserved cysteine through the conserved F or W. D genes are given only for firm matches. Size is stated for part of the rows, as once, few or many counts, or as a class when the clone is expanded.

V,size,D,J,CDR3,DNA
TRBV5-6,-,TRBD1,TRBJ2-7,CASSMGGQGDEQYF,TGTGCCAGCAGCATGGGGGGACAGGGCGACGAGCAGTACTTC
TRBV5-4,-,-,TRBJ1-3,CASSLSAGISGNTIYF,TGTGCCAGCAGCTTGTCAGCAGGTATCTCTGGAAACACCATATATTTT
TRBV6-6,-,-,TRBJ1-5,CASSYSKGDNQPQHF,TGTGCCAGCAGTTACTCGAAAGGGGACAATCAGCCCCAGCATTTT
TRBV19,-,TRBD1,TRBJ2-2,CASSRQGADTGELFF,TGTGCCAGTAGTAGGCAGGGGGCGGACACCGGGGAGCTGTTTTTT
TRBV6-5,-,TRBD1,TRBJ1-2,CASSRPGTDGYTF,TGTGCCAGCAGTCGCCCCGGGACAGATGGCTACACCTTC
TRBV7-2,-,-,TRBJ2-7,CASSPSVPSYEQYF,TGTGCCAGCAGCCCTAGCGTCCCCTCCTACGAGCAGTACTTC
TRBV30,-,-,TRBJ1-6,CAWIPKGRNSPLHF,TGTGCCTGGATTCCCAAAGGAAGGAATTCACCCCTCCACTTT
TRBV6-6,-,TRBD1,TRBJ1-5,CASSVTSGGGQPQHF,TGTGCCAGCAGTGTGACCTCAGGGGGAGGGCAGCCCCAGCATTTT
TRBV5-1,-,TRBD1,TRBJ1-2,CASSIGQVEVSGYTF,TGCGCCAGCAGCATCGGACAGGTTGAAGTAAGTGGCTACACCTTC
TRBV5-1,-,-,TRBJ2-3,CASSWMRGRARTDTQYF,TGCGCCAGCAGCTGGATGCGGGGGCGGGCCCGCACAGATACGCAGTATTTT
TRBV7-9,-,TRBD1,TRBJ2-1,CASSLDYKPGTGDNEQFF,TGTGCCAGCAGCTTAGATTATAAGCCGGGGACAGGGGACAATGAGCAGTTCTTC
TRBV28,once,-,TRBJ1-2,CASSQIVPLHYGYTF,TGTGCCAGCAGCCAGATTGTGCCGCTGCACTATGGCTACACCTTC
TRBV9,-,-,TRBJ1-1,CASGVGTGTEAFF,TGTGCCAGCGGCGTAGGTACTGGCACTGAAGCTTTCTTT
TRBV18,-,-,TRBJ1-3,CASSPSAPDLSGNTIYF,TGTGCCAGCTCACCTTCGGCCCCCGACCTCTCTGGAAACACCATATATTTT
TRBV30,-,-,TRBJ2-3,CAWRGPGPDTQYF,TGTGCCTGGAGAGGTCCAGGGCCAGATACGCAGTATTTT
TRBV4-1,-,TRBD2,TRBJ2-1,CASSQWEPTSDSYNEQFF,TGCGCCAGCAGCCAATGGGAGCCGACTAGCGACTCCTACAATGAGCAGTTCTTC
TRBV11-2,-,TRBD2,TRBJ2-1,CASSPRLAGDPEQFF,TGTGCCAGCAGCCCCCGACTAGCGGGAGATCCTGAGCAGTTCTTC
TRBV5-1,-,TRBD1,TRBJ1-5,CASSPGQGLHQPQHF,TGCGCCAGCAGCCCGGGACAGGGGCTCCATCAGCCCCAGCATTTT
TRBV11-2,-,-,TRBJ2-7,CASSPHLGAGYEQYF,TGTGCCAGCAGCCCCCATCTGGGTGCGGGCTACGAGCAGTACTTC